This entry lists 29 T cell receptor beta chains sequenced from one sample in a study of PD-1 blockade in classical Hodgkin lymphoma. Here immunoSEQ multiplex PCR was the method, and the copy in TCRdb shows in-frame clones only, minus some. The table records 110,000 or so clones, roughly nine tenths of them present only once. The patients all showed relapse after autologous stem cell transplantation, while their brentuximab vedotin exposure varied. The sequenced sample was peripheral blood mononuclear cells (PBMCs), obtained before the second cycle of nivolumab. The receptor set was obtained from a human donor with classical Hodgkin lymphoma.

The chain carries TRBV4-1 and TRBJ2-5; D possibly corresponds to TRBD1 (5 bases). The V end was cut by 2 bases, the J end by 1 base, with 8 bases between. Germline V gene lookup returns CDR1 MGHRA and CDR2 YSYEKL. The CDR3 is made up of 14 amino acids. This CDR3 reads CASSQRTTQETQYF. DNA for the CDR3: TGCGCCAGCAGCCAAAGGACAACCCAAGAGACCCAGTACTTC.

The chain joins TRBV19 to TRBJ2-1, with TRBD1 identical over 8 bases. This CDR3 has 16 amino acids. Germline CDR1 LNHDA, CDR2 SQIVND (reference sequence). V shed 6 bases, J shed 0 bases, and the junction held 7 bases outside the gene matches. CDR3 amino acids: CASRAGTGGSYNEQFF. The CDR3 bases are TGTGCCAGTAGGGCTGGGACAGGAGGCTCCTACAATGAGCAGTTCTTC.

CDR3 region: CATSRASTPRAPHDNEQFF. The CDR3, as DNA: TGTGCCACCAGCAGAGCATCAACCCCCAGGGCCCCCCATGACAATGAGCAGTTCTTC. The rearrangement uses TRBV15 and TRBJ2-1, with D possibly matching TRBD1 (5 bases). This CDR3 has 19 amino acids. CDR1 is LNHNV and CDR2 is YYDKDF in the germline V gene (reference sequence). V was trimmed by 1 base and J by 5 bases, leaving 24 bases between them.

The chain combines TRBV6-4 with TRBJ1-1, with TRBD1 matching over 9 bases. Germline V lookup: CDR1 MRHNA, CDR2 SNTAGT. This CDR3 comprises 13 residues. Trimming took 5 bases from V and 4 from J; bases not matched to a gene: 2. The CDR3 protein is CASSLTGGTEAFF. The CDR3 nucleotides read TGTGCCAGCAGTTTGACAGGGGGCACTGAAGCTTTCTTT.

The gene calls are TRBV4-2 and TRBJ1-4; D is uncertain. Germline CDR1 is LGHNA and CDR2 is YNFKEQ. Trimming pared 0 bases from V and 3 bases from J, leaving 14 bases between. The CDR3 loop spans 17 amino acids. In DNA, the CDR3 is TGTGCCAGCAGCCAAGAATCACGACATGGCCCTAATGAAAAACTGTTTTTT. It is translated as CASSQESRHGPNEKLFF.

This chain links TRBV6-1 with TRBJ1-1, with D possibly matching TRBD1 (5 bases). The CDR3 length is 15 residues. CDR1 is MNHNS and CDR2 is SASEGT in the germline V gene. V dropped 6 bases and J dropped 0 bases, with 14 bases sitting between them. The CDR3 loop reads CASRGKGNLNTEAFF. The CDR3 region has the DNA TGTGCCAGCAGGGGGAAGGGGAACTTGAACACTGAAGCTTTCTTT.

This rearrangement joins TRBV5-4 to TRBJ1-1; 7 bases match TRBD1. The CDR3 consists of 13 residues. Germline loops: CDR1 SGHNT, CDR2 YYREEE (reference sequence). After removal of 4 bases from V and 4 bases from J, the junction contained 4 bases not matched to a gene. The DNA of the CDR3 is TGTGCCAGCAGCGGGGACAGTACCACTGAAGCTTTCTTT. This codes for CASSGDSTTEAFF.

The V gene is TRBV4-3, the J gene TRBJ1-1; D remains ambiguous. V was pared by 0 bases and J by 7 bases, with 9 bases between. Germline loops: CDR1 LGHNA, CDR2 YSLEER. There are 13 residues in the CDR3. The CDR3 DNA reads TGCGCCAGCAGCCAAGAGGAGGTAGGTGAAGCTTTCTTT. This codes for CASSQEEVGEAFF.

The chain's CDR3 is CASSPRQGGELFF. The DNA of the CDR3 is TGTGCCAGTAGTCCGAGACAGGGCGGGGAGCTGTTTTTT. The V call is TRBV19, the J call TRBJ2-2, with 7 bases matching TRBD1. The CDR3 sequence is 13 residues long. The junction had 4 bases not matched to a gene; V was cut back by 5 bases and J by 7 bases. The germline V gene encodes CDR1 LNHDA and CDR2 SQIVND (reference sequence).

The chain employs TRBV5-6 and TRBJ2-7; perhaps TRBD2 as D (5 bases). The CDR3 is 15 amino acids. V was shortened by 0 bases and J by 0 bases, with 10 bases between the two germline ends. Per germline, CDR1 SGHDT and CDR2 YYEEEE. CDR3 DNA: TGTGCCAGCAGCTTGGCACTAGGGAGCTCCTACGAGCAGTACTTC. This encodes CASSLALGSSYEQYF.

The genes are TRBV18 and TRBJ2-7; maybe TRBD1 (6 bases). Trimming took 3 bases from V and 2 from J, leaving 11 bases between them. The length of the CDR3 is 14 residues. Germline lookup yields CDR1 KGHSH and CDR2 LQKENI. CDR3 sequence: CASSPPGQPYEQYF. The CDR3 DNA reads TGTGCCAGCTCACCTCCCGGACAGCCCTACGAGCAGTACTTC.

The CDR3 coding sequence is TGTGCCAGCAGCCAAAATCAGGGAGCAGTATTGGAGACCCAGTACTTC. Amino acid sequence: CASSQNQGAVLETQYF. The chain links TRBV14 to TRBJ2-5; D tentatively fits TRBD1 or TRBD2 (5 bases each). This CDR3 has 16 amino acids. V was cut by 2 bases and J by 5 bases, with 18 bases left in between. The germline gives CDR1 SGHDN, CDR2 FVKESK.

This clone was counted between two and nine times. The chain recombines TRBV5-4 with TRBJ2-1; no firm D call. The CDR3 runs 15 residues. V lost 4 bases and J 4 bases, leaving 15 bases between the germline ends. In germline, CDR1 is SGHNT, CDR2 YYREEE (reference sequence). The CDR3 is CASSKGVDPYNEQFF. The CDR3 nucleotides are TGTGCCAGCAGCAAGGGTGTCGACCCGTACAATGAGCAGTTCTTC.

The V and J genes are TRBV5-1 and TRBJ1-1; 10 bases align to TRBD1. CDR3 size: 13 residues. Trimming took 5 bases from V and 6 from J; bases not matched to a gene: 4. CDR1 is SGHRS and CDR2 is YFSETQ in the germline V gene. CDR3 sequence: CASRGQGSSEAFF. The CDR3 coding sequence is TGCGCCAGCAGGGGACAGGGGTCATCTGAAGCTTTCTTT.

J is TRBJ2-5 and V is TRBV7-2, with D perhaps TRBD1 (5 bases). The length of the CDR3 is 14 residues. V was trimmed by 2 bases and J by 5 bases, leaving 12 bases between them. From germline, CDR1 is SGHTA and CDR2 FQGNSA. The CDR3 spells CASSLSRVAETQYF. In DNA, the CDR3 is TGTGCCAGCAGCTTATCCAGGGTGGCGGAGACCCAGTACTTC.

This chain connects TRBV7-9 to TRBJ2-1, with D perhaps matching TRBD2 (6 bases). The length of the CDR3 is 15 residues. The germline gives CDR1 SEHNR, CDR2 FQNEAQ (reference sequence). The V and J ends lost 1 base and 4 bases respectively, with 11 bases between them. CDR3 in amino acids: CASSLVRGSYNEQFF. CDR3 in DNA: TGTGCCAGCAGCTTAGTCCGGGGGTCGTACAATGAGCAGTTCTTC. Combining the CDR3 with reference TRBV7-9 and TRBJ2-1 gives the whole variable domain DTGVSQNPRHKITKRGQNVTFRCDPISEHNRLYWYRQTLGQGPEFLTYFQNEAQLEKSRLLSDRFSAERPKGSFSTLEIQRTEQGDSAMYLCASSLVRGSYNEQFFGPGTRLTVL.

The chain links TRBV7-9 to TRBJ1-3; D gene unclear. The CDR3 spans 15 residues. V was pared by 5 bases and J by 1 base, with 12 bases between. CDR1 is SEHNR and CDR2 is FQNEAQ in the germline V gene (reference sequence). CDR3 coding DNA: TGTGCCAGCAGCCGCCCCGGAATATCTGGAAACACCATATATTTT. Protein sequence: CASSRPGISGNTIYF.

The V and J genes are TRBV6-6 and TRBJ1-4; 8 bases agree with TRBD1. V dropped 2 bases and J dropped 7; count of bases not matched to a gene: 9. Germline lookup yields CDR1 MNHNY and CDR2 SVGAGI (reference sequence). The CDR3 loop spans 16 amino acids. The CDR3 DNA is TGTGCCAGCAGTTACCAACCAGGACAGGGTATTGAAAAACTGTTTTTT. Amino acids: CASSYQPGQGIEKLFF.

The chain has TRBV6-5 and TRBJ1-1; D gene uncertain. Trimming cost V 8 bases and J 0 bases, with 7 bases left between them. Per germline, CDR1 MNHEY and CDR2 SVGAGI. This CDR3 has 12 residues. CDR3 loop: CASAELNTEAFF. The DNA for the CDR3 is TGTGCCAGCGCCGAGTTGAACACTGAAGCTTTCTTT.

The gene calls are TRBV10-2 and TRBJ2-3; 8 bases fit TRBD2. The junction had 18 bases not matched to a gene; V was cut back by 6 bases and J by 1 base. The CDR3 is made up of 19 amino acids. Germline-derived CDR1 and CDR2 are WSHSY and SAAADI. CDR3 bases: TGCGCCAGCAGCGGACGGAACAGCGGGAGACGGGGGGGCACAGATACGCAGTATTTT. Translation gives CASSGRNSGRRGGTDTQYF.

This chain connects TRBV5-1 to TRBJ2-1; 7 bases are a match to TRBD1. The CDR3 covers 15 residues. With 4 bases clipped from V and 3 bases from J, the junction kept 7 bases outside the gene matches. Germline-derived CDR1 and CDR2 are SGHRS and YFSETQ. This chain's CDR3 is CASSRATGIYNEQFF. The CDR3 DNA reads TGCGCCAGCAGCCGCGCGACAGGGATCTACAATGAGCAGTTCTTC.

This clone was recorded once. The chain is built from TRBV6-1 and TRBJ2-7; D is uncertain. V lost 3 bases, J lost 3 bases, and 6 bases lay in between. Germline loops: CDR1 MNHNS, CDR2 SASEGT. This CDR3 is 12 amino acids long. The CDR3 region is CASSDGRYEQYF. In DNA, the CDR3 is TGTGCCAGCAGTGACGGACGCTACGAGCAGTACTTC.

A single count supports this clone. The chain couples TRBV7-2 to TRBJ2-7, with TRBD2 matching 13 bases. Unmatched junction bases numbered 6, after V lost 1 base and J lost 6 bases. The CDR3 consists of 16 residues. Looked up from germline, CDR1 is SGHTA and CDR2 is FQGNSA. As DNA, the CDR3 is TGTGCCAGCAGCTTAGTTCCGGGACTAGCGGGAAGCGAGCAGTACTTC. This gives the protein CASSLVPGLAGSEQYF.

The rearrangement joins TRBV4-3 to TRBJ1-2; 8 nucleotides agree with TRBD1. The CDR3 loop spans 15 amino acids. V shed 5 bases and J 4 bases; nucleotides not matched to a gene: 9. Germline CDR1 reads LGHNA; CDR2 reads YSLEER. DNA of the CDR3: TGCGCCAGCAGCACGGGACAGGCTTCTTTCTATGGCTACACCTTC. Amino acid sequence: CASSTGQASFYGYTF.

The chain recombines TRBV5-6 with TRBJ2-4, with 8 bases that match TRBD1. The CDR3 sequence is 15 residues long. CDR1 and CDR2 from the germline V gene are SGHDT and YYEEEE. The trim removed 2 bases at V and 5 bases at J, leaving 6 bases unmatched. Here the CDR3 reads CASSFLGTGQNIQYF. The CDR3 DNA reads TGTGCCAGCAGCTTCCTCGGGACAGGTCAAAACATTCAGTACTTC.

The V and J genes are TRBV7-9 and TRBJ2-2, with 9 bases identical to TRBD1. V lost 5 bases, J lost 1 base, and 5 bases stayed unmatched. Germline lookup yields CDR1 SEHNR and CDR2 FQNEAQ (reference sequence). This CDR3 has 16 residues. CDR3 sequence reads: CASSLDRGENTGELFF. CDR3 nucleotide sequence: TGTGCCAGCAGCCTTGACAGGGGGGAGAACACCGGGGAGCTGTTTTTT.

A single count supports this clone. CDR3 loop: CASTKGLAGGQGTDTQYF. The DNA for the CDR3 is TGTGCCAGTACCAAAGGGCTAGCGGGAGGCCAAGGCACAGATACGCAGTATTTT. This chain uses TRBV19 with TRBJ2-3; TRBD2 agrees at 11 bases. The CDR3 loop spans 18 amino acids. The V and J ends lost 7 bases and 1 base, in that order; junction bases with no gene match: 13. CDR1 is LNHDA, CDR2 SQIVND, per germline (reference sequence).

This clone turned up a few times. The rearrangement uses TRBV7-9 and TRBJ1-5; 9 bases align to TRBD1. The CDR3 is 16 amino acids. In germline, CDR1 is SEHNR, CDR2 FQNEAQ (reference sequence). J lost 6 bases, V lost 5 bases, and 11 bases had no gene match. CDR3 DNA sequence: TGTGCCAGCAGCCCTTCCACAGGGGGCGCGAGTCAGCCCCAGCATTTT. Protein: CASSPSTGGASQPQHF.

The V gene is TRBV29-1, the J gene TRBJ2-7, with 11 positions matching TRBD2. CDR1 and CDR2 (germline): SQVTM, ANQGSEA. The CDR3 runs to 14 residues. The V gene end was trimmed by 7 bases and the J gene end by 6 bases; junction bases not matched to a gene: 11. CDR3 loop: CSGKTSGSDTEQYF. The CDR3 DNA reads TGCAGCGGGAAAACTAGCGGGAGCGACACCGAGCAGTACTTC.